A single TCR beta chain is shown here with its context. Its matching antigen is unknown. The identical CDR3 is also encoded by other nucleotide sequences in the sample. This sample is part of a study of shared clonotypes between healthy human individuals. At the level of the study: Per donor, CD8 memory used one plate, CD8 naive used two, CD4 memory used three and CD4 naive used three. Findings of the study overall: Apart from blood, nothing was sampled; tissue repertoires likely differ. Large depth notwithstanding, sorted-subset sequencing proved incomplete by rarefaction.

Positive CCR7 selection of CD45RO-negative cells yielded the naive CD8 cells, and terminally differentiated effector memory CD45RA+ cells were excluded. Repertoires were generated with immunoSEQ multiplex PCR, while TCRdb's copy carries only in-frame clones and drops some. The table lists around 640,000 clones, 90% to 97% of them singletons, with roughly 0.1% in the top ten. This clonotype was obtained from a woman aged 25 to 39 in good health. The sample was naive CD8+ T cells sorted from blood.

CDR3 nucleotides: TGCGCCAGCTCCCTTGGCGGGGGATACGAGCAGTACTTC. Translating gives CASSLGGGYEQYF. V gene TRBV5-1 combines with J gene TRBJ2-7; 7 bases line up with TRBD2. J lost 4 bases, V lost 7 bases, and 8 bases had no gene match. This CDR3 comprises 13 residues. The germline V gene has CDR1 SGHRS and CDR2 YFSETQ.